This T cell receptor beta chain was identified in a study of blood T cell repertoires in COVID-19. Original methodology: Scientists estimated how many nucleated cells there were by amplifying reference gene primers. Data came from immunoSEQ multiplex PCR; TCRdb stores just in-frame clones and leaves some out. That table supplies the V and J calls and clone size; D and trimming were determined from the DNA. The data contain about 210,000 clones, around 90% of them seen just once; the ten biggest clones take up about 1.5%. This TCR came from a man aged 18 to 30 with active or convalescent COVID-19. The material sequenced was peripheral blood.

CDR3: CASSSLRRGEQYF. In DNA, the CDR3 is TGTGCCAGCAGCTCTCTAAGGAGAGGCGAGCAGTACTTC. The V gene is TRBV7-8, the J gene TRBJ2-7; D is unresolved. CDR3 size: 13 residues. The V end lost 4 bases, the J end lost 6 bases, and 13 bases lay between the germline ends. Germline-derived CDR1 and CDR2 are SGHVS and FQNEAQ.